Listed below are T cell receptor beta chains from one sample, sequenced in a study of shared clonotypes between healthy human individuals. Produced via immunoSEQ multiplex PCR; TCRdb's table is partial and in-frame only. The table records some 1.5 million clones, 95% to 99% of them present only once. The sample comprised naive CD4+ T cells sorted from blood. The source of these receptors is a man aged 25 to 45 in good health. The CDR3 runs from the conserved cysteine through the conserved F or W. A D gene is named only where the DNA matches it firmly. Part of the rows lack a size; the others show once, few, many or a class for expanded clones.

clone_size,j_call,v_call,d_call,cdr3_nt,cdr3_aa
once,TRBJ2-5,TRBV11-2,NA,TGTGCCAGCAGCTCCCTGGGCGGGGAAGGGGTGAAGACCCAGTACTTC,CASSSLGGEGVKTQYF
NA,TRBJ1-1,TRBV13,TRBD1,TGTGCCAGCAGCTTCGGACAGGGGGCGCGGAGGAACACTGAAGCTTTCTTT,CASSFGQGARRNTEAFF
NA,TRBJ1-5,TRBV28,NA,TGTGCCAGCAGTTTTCCCTCAGGTATCTTGGGCAATCAGCCCCAGCATTTT,CASSFPSGILGNQPQHF
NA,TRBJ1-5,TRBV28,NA,TGTGCCAGCAGTTTATGGGCAGGCAATCAGCCCCAGCATTTT,CASSLWAGNQPQHF
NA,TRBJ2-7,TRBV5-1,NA,TGCGCCAGCAGCGAGTACATGGGGGGAACCTACGAGCAGTACTTC,CASSEYMGGTYEQYF
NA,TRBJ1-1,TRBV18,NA,TGTGCCAGCTCAGCCCAGGGACGGATGAACACTGAAGCTTTCTTT,CASSAQGRMNTEAFF
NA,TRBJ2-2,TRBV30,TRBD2,TGTGCCTGTTTAATCCGGTGGCGGGAGATAGCCGGGGAGCTGTTTTTT,CACLIRWREIAGELFF
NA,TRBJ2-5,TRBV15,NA,TGTGCCACCAGCAGAGGACAGAAAGAGACCCAGTACTTC,CATSRGQKETQYF
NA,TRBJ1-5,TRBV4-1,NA,TGCGCCAGCAGCCAACTGGGGAGCAATCAGCCCCAGCATTTT,CASSQLGSNQPQHF
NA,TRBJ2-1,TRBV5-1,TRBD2,TGCGCCAGCAGCTTGGGAGCGGGAGAGGGCAATGAGCAGTTCTTC,CASSLGAGEGNEQFF
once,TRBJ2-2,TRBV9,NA,TGTGCCAGCAGCGTATCGGGCGGGATAATCGGGGAGCTGTTTTTT,CASSVSGGIIGELFF
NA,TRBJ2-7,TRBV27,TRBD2,TGTGCCAGCAGTTTCGGGACTAGCGGGGGGGGCTCCTACGAGCAGTACTTC,CASSFGTSGGGSYEQYF
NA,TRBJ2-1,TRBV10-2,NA,TGCGCCACGACCATGCGGGACTTAAGGGGCGATGAGCAGTTCTTC,CATTMRDLRGDEQFF
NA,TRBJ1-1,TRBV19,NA,TGTGCCAGTAGTATTTTTCCGAACACTGAAGCTTTCTTT,CASSIFPNTEAFF
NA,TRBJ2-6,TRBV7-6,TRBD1,TGTGCCAGCAGCGTAAGACAGGGGGCTTATGGGGCCAACGTCCTGACTTTC,CASSVRQGAYGANVLTF
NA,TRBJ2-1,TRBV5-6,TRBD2,TGTGCCAGCAGCGTGGCTCGGGGGGGTGAGCAGTTCTTC,CASSVARGGEQFF
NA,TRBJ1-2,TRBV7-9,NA,TGTGCCAGCAGCATCCTGACGGGGAACTATGGCTACACCTTC,CASSILTGNYGYTF
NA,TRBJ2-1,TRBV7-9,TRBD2,TGTGCCAGCAGCTTAGGGGGCGGGAGTTACAATGAGCAGTTCTTC,CASSLGGGSYNEQFF
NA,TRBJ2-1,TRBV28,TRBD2,TGTGCCAGCAGTTTAAGCAGCGGGAGGGTCAATGAGCAGTTCTTC,CASSLSSGRVNEQFF
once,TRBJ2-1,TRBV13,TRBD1,TGTGCCAGCAGCTTAGGATCCCGCGGCCCGGGACAGGGTTTACACAATGAGCAGTTCTTC,CASSLGSRGPGQGLHNEQFF
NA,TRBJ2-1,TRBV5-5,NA,TGTGCCAGCAGCTTGGCCAACAGCCACAATGAGCAGTTCTTC,CASSLANSHNEQFF
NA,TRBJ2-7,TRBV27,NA,TGTGCCAGCAGTTTAGTTAGCGGAGCCTACGAGCAGTACTTC,CASSLVSGAYEQYF
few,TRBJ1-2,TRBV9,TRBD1,TGTGCCAGCAGCACTGGGACAGACTATGGCTACACCTTC,CASSTGTDYGYTF
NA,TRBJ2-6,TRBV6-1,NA,TGTGCCAGCAGTGAAGGCTGGACGACATCTGGGGCCAACGTCCTGACTTTC,CASSEGWTTSGANVLTF
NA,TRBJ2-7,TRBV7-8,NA,TGTGCCAGCAGCGGTAACCCCAGCTCCTACGAGCAGTACTTC,CASSGNPSSYEQYF
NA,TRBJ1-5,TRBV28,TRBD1,TGTGCCATCAAGCCCGGGACAGCAGATCAGCCCCAGCATTTT,CAIKPGTADQPQHF
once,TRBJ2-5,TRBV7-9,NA,TGTGCCAGCAGCAAACACGGCGGAGAGACCCAGTACTTC,CASSKHGGETQYF
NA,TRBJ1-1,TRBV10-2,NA,TGCGCCAGCAGTGAGTGGGGCAGGGCGAACACTGAAGCTTTCTTT,CASSEWGRANTEAFF
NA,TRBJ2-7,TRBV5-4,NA,TGTGCCAGCAGCTTGGCCTCGGGGTACTCCTACGAGCAGTACTTC,CASSLASGYSYEQYF
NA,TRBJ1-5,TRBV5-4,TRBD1,TGTGCCAGCAGTCCCGGGACAGAAAATCAGCCCCAGCATTTT,CASSPGTENQPQHF
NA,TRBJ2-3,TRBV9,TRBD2,TGTGCCAGTAATCTAGCGGGAGGGCTTGTAGATACGCAGTATTTT,CASNLAGGLVDTQYF
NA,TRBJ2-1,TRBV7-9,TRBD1,TGTGCCAGCAGCCCGGGACAGTCCGCCCAGTTCTTC,CASSPGQSAQFF
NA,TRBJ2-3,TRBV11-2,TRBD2,TGTGCCAGCAGCTTAGATCAAACTAGCGGGGGAGAGATCACAGATACGCAGTATTTT,CASSLDQTSGGEITDTQYF
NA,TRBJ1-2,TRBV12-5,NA,TGTGCTAGTGGTCCGGGACATTCCCACTACACCTTC,CASGPGHSHYTF
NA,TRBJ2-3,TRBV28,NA,TGTGCCAGCAGTACCGATCACACAGATACGCAGTATTTT,CASSTDHTDTQYF
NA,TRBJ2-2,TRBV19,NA,TGTGCCAGTAGTATAGGTGACCTGGGGGAGCTGTTTTTT,CASSIGDLGELFF
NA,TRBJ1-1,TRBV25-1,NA,TGTGCCAGCAGTGGAGGAATTAACACTGAAGCTTTCTTT,CASSGGINTEAFF
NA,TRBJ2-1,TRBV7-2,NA,TGTGCCAGCGCCGCGAGGAATGAGCAGTTCTTC,CASAARNEQFF
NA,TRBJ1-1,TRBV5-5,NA,TGTGCCAGCAGCTTGGCAGGGATGAACACTGAAGCTTTCTTT,CASSLAGMNTEAFF
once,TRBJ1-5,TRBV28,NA,TGTGCCAGCAGGATTGGGAGCCATCAGCCCCAGCATTTT,CASRIGSHQPQHF
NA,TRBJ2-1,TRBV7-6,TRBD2,TGTGCCAGCAGCTTCAAGTGGCGGGAGGGGACGGATGAGCAGTTCTTC,CASSFKWREGTDEQFF
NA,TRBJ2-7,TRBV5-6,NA,TGTGCCAGCAGCTCCTTAAGTAGCGGATTTCCCGCCTACGAGCAGTACTTC,CASSSLSSGFPAYEQYF
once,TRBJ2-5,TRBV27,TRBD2,TGTGCCAGCAGTCCCAACCAACTAGCGGGAGTGGAGACCCAGTACTTC,CASSPNQLAGVETQYF
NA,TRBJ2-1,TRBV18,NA,TGTGCCAGCTCACCTCCGAGTAGTGATGAGCAGTTCTTC,CASSPPSSDEQFF
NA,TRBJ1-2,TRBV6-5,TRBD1,TGTGCCAGCAGAAAAGCAGGGGGCAACTATGGCTACACCTTC,CASRKAGGNYGYTF
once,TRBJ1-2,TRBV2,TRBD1,TGTGCCAGCAGAGTTCGACAGGGGAATGGCTACACCTTC,CASRVRQGNGYTF
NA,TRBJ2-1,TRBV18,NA,TGTGCCAGCTCACCGTCTTGGTTAGGTGCTAGGAGCAATGAGCAGTTCTTC,CASSPSWLGARSNEQFF
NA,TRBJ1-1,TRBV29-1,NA,TGCAGCGTTTCGGGTCTTCAGGTCCAAGAAGCTTTCTTT,CSVSGLQVQEAFF
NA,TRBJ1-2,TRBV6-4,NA,TGTGCCGCGCCTGGCTACACCTTC,CAAPGYTF
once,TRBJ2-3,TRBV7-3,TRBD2,TGTGCCAGCAGCCTCATAGCGGGAGGGGGCGCAGATACGCAGTATTTT,CASSLIAGGGADTQYF
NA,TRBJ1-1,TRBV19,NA,TGTGCCAGTAGGAGGTTCGAGAGGGCGGGGACTGAAGCTTTCTTT,CASRRFERAGTEAFF
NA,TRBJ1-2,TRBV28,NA,TGTGCCAGCAGTTTTCTACGGCGGAGAGACTATGGCTACACCTTC,CASSFLRRRDYGYTF
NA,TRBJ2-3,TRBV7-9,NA,TGTGCCAGCAGCTTAGTTTCAGGGACTAGCACAGATACGCAGTATTTT,CASSLVSGTSTDTQYF